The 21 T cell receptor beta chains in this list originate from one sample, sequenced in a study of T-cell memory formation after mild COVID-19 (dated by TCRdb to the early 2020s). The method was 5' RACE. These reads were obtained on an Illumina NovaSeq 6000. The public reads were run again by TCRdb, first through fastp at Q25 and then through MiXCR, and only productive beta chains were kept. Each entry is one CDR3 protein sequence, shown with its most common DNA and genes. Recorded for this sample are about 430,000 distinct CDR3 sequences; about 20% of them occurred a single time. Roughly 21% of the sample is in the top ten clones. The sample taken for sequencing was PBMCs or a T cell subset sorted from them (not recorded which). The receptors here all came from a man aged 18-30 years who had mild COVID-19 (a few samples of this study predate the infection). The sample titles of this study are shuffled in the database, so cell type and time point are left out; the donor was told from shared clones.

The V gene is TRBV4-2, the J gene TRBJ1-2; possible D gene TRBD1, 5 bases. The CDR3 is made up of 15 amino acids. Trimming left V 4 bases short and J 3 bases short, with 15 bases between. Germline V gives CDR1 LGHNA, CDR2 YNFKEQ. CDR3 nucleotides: TGTGCCAGCAGCCCGGAACCAGGGAATTACTATGGCTACACCTTC. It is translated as CASSPEPGNYYGYTF.

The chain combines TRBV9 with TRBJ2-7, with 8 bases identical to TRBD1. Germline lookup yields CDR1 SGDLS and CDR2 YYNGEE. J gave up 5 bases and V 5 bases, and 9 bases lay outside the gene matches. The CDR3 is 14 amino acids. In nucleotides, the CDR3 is TGTGCCAGCAGTCCCGGGACAGGCGGGAACGAGCAGTACTTC. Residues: CASSPGTGGNEQYF.

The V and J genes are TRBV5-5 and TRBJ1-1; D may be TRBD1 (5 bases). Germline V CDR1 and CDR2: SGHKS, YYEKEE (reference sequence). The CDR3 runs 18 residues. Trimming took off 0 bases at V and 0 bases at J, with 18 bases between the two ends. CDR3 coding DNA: TGTGCCAGCAGCTTGGGGTCCAGGGACCTTATCATGAACACTGAAGCTTTCTTT. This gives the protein CASSLGSRDLIMNTEAFF.

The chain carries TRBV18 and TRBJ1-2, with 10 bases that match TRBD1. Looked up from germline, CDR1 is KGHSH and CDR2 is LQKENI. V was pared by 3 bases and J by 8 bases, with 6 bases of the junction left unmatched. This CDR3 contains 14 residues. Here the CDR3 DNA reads TGTGCCAGCTCACCTTGGACAGGGGGAGACGGCTACACCTTC. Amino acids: CASSPWTGGDGYTF.

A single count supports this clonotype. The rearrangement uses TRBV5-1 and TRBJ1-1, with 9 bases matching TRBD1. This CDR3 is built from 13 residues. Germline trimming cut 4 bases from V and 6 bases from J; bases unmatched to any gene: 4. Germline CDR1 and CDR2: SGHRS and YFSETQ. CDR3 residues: CASSRTGEAEAFF. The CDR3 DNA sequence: TGCGCCAGCAGCCGGACAGGGGAAGCTGAAGCTTTCTTT.

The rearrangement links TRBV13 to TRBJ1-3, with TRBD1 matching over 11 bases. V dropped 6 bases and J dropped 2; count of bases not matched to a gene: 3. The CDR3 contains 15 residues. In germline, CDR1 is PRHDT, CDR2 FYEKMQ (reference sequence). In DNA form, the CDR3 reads TGTGCCAGCAGTCGGACAGGGGGCCCTGGAAACACCATATATTTT. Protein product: CASSRTGGPGNTIYF.

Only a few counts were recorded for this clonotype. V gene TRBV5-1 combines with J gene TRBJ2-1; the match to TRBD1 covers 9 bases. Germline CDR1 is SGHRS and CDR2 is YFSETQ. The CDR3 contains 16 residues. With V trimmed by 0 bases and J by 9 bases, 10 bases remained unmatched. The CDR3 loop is CASSLGPRQGVGEQFF. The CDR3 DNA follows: TGCGCCAGCAGCTTGGGTCCGCGACAGGGGGTTGGTGAGCAGTTCTTC.

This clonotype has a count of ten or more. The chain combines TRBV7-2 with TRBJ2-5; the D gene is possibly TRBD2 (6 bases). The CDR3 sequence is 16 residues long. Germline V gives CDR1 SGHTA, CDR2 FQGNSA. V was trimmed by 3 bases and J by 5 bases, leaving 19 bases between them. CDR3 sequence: CASSFRTTSSWETQYF. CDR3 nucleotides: TGTGCCAGCAGCTTCCGAACGACTAGTAGTTGGGAGACCCAGTACTTC.

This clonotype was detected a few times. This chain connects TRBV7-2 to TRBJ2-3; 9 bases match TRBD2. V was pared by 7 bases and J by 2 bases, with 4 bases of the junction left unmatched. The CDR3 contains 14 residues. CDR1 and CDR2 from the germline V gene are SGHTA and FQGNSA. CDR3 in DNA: TGTGCCAGCACCCTAGCGGGGCACACAGATACGCAGTATTTT. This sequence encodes CASTLAGHTDTQYF.

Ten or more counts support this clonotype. CDR3 DNA: TGCAGTGCTAGCCCCCCGGGGGGCTCTGGAAACACCATATATTTT. It is translated as CSASPPGGSGNTIYF. This chain links TRBV20-1 with TRBJ1-3; D possibly corresponds to TRBD1 (5 bases). The CDR3 length is 15 residues. V dropped 3 bases and J dropped 0 bases, with 12 bases sitting between them. In germline, CDR1 is DFQATT, CDR2 SNEGSKA (reference sequence).

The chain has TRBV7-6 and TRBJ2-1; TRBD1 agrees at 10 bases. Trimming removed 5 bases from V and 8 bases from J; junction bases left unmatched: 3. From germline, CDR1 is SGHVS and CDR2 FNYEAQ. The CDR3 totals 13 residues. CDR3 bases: TGTGCCAGCAGCAGGGACAGGGGCCATGAGCAGTTCTTC. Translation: CASSRDRGHEQFF.

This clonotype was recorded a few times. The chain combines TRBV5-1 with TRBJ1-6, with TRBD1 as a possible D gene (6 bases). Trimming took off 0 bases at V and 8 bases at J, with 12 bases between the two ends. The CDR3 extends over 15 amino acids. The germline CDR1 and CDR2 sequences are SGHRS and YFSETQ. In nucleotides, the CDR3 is TGCGCCAGCAGCTTGGGGCCAGGGGCTTATTCACCCCTCCACTTT. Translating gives CASSLGPGAYSPLHF.

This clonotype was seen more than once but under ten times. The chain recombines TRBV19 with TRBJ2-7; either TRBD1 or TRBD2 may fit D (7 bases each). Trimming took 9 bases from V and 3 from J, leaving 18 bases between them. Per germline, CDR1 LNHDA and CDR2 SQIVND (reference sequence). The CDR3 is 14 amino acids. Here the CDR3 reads CASQEGRGLYEQYF. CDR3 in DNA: TGTGCCAGCCAGGAAGGGAGGGGGCTCTACGAGCAGTACTTC.

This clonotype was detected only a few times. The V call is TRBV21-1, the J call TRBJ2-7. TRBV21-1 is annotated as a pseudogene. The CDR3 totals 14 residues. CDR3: CASSKPDVPYEQYF. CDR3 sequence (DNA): TGTGCCAGCAGCAAACCTGATGTACCTTACGAGCAGTACTTC.

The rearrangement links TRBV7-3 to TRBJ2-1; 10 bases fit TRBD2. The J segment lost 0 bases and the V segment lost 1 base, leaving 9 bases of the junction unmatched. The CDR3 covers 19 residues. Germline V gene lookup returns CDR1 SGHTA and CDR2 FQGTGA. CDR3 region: CASSLRSLAGGLSYNEQFF. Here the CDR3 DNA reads TGTGCCAGCAGCTTAAGATCGTTAGCGGGGGGACTCTCCTACAATGAGCAGTTCTTC. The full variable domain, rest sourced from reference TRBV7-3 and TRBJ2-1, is GAGVSQTPSNKVTEKGKYVELRCDPISGHTALYWYRQSLGQGPEFLIYFQGTGAADDSGLPNDRFFAVRPEGSVSTLKIQRTERGDSAVYLCASSLRSLAGGLSYNEQFFGPGTRLTVL.

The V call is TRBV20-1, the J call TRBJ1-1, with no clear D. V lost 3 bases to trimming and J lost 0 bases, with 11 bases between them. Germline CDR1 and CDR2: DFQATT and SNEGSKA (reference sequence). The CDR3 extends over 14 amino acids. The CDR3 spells CSASGEKVNTEAFF. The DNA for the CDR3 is TGCAGTGCTAGCGGGGAGAAGGTGAACACTGAAGCTTTCTTT.

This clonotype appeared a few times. CDR3 in DNA: TGTGCCAGCTGCGAGGGGGGATCCGGAACCGGGGAGCTGTTTTTT. This sequence encodes CASCEGGSGTGELFF. The J gene is TRBJ2-2, the V gene TRBV7-9; D may correspond to TRBD1 or TRBD2 (6 bases each). Trimming removed 8 bases at V and 5 bases at J, with 18 bases between. CDR1 and CDR2 from the germline V gene are SEHNR and FQNEAQ (reference sequence). The CDR3 has 15 residues.

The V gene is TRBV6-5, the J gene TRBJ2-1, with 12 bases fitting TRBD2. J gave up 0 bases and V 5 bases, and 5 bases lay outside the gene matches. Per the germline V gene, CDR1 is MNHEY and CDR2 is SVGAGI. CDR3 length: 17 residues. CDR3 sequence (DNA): TGTGCCAGCAGTCACCGGACTAGCGGGGCCTCCTACAATGAGCAGTTCTTC. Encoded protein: CASSHRTSGASYNEQFF.

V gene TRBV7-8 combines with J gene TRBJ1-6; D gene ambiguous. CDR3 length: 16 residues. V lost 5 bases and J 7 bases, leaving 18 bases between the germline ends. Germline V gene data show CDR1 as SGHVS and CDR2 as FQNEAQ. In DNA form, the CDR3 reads TGTGCCAGCAGCAGGACGAGGATTCTGGGGAATTCACCCCTCCACTTT. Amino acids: CASSRTRILGNSPLHF.

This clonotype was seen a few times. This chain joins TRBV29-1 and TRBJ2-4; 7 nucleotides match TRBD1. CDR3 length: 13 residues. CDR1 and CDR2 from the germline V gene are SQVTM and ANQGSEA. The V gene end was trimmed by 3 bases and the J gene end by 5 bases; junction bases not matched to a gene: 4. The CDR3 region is CSVDGTAENIQYF. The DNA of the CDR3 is TGCAGCGTTGATGGGACAGCAGAAAACATTCAGTACTTC.

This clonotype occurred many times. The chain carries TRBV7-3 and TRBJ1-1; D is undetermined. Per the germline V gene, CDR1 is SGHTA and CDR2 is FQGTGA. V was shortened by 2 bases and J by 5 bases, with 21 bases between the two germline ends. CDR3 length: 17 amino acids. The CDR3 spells CASSLGVSGPGGTEAFF. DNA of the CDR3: TGTGCCAGCAGCTTAGGGGTGTCAGGTCCTGGAGGGACTGAAGCTTTCTTT.